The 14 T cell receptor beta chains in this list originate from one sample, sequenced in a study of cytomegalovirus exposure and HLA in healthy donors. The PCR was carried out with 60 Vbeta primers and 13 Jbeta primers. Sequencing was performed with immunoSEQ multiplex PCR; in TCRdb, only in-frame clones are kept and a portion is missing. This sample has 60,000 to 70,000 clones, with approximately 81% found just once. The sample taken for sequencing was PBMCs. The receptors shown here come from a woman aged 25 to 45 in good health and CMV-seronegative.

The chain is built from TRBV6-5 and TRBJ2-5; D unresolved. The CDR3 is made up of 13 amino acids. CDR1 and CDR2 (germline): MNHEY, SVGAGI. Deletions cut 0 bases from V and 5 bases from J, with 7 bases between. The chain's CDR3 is CASSYSMRETQYF. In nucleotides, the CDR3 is TGTGCCAGCAGTTACTCGATGCGGGAGACCCAGTACTTC.

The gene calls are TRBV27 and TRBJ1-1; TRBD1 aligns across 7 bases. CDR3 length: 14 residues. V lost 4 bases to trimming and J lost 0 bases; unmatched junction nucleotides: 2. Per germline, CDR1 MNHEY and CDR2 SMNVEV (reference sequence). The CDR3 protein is CASSSGQLNTEAFF. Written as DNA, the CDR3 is TGTGCCAGCAGTTCGGGACAGTTGAACACTGAAGCTTTCTTT.

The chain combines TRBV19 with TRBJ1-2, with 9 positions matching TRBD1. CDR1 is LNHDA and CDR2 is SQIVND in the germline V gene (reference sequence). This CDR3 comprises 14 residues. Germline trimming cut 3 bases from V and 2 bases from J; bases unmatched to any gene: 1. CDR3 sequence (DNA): TGTGCCAGTAGTATCGACAGGGGGAACTATGGCTACACCTTC. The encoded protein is CASSIDRGNYGYTF.

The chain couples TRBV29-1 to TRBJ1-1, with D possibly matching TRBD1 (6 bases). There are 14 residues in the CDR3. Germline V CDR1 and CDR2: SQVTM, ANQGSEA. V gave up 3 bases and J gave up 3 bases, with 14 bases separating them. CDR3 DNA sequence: TGCAGCGTTGACTCGGGCAGGGGAGACACTGAAGCTTTCTTT. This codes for CSVDSGRGDTEAFF.

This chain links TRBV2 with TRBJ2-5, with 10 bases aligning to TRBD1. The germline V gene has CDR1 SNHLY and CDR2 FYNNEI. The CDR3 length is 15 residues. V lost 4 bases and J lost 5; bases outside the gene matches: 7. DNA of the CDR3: TGTGCCAGCAGTGTAGCGACAGGGGGCGGGGAGACCCAGTACTTC. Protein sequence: CASSVATGGGETQYF.

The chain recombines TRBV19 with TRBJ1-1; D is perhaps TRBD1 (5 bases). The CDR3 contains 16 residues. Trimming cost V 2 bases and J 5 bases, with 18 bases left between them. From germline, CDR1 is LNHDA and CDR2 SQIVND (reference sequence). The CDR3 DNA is TGTGCCAGTAGTATAAGGGCAGGGCGATTGGAGACTGAAGCTTTCTTT. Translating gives CASSIRAGRLETEAFF.

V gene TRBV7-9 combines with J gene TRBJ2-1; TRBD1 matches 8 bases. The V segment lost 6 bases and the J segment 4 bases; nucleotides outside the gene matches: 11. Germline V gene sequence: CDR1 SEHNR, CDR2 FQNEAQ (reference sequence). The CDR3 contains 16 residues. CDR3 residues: CASRGFMDRAYNEQFF. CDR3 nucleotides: TGTGCCAGCAGGGGTTTTATGGACAGGGCGTACAATGAGCAGTTCTTC.

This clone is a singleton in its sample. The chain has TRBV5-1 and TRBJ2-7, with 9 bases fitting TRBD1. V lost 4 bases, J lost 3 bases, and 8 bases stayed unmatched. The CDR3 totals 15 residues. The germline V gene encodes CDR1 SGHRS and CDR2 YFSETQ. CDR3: CASSGAGTGLYEQYF. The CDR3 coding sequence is TGCGCCAGCAGCGGTGCCGGGACAGGGCTCTACGAGCAGTACTTC.

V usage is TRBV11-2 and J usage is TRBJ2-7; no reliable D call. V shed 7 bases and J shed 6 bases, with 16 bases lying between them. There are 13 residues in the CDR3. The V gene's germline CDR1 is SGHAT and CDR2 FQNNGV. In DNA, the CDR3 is TGTGCCAGCATGCCTTTACGGAGTCGCGAGCAGTACTTC. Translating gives CASMPLRSREQYF.

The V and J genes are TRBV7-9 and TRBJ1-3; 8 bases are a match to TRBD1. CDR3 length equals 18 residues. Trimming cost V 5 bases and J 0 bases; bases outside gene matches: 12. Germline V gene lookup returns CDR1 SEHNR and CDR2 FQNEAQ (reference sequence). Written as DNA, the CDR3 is TGTGCCAGCAGCACAAGTGGGACAGGCCGAAGCTCTGGAAACACCATATATTTT. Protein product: CASSTSGTGRSSGNTIYF. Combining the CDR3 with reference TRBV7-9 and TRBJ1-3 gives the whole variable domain DTGVSQNPRHKITKRGQNVTFRCDPISEHNRLYWYRQTLGQGPEFLTYFQNEAQLEKSRLLSDRFSAERPKGSFSTLEIQRTEQGDSAMYLCASSTSGTGRSSGNTIYFGEGSWLTVV.

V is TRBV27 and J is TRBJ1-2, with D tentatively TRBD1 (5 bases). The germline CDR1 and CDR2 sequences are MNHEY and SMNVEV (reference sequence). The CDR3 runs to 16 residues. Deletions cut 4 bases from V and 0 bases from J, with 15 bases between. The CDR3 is CASSYRRERANYGYTF. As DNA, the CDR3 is TGTGCCAGCAGTTACAGGAGGGAGCGGGCTAACTATGGCTACACCTTC.

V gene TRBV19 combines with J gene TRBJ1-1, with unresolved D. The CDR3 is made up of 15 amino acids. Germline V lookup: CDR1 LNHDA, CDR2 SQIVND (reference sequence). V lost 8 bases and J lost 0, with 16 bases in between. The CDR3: CASQPHGGVNTEAFF. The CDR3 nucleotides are TGTGCCAGTCAACCCCATGGAGGAGTGAACACTGAAGCTTTCTTT. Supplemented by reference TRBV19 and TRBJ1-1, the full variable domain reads DGGITQSPKYLFRKEGQNVTLSCEQNLNHDAMYWYRQDPGQGLRLIYYSQIVNDFQKGDIAEGYSVSREKKESFPLTVTSAQKNPTAFYLCASQPHGGVNTEAFFGQGTRLTVV.

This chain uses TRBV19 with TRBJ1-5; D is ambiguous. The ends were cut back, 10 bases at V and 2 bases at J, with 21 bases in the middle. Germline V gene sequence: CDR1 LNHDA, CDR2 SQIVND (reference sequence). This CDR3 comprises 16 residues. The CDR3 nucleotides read TGTGCCACCGGGAAGAGTTCCGGAAGGGGCAATCAGCCCCAGCATTTT. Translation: CATGKSSGRGNQPQHF.

In nucleotides, the CDR3 is TGTGCCAGCAGCCAAATCGGGGTCTATGGCTACACCTTC. Protein: CASSQIGVYGYTF. The rearrangement uses TRBV7-2 and TRBJ1-2; D not certain. The CDR3 has 13 residues. Germline CDR1 SGHTA, CDR2 FQGNSA. V was pared by 5 bases and J by 4 bases, with 11 bases between.